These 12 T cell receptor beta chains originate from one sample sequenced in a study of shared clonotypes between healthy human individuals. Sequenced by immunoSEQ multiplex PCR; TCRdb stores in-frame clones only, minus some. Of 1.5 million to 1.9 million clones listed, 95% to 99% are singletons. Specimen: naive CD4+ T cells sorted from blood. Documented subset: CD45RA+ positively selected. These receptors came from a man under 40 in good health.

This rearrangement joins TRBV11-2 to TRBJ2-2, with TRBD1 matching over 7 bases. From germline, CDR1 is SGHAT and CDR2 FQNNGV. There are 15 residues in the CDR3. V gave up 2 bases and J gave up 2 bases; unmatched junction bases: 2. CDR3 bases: TGTGCCAGCAGCTTAAGACAGGGAAACACCGGGGAGCTGTTTTTT. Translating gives CASSLRQGNTGELFF.

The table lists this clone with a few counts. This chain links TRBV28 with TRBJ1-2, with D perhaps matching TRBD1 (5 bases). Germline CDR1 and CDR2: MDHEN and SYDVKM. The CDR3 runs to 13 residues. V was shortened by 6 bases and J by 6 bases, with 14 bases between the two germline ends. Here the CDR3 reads CASSGWGPHGYTF. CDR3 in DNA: TGTGCCAGCAGCGGGTGGGGCCCTCATGGCTACACCTTC.

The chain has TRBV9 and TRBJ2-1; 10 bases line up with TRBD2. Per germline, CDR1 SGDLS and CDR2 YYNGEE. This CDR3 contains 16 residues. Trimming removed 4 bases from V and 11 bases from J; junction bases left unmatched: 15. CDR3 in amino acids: CASSPALTSGSRKQFF. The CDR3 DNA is TGTGCCAGCAGCCCTGCACTGACTAGCGGGTCGCGGAAGCAGTTCTTC.

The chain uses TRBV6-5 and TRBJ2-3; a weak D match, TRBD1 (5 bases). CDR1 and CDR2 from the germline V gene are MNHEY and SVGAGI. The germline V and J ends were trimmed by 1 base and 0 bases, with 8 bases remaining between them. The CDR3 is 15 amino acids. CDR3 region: CASSYWAGSTDTQYF. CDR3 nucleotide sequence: TGTGCCAGCAGTTACTGGGCAGGGAGCACAGATACGCAGTATTTT.

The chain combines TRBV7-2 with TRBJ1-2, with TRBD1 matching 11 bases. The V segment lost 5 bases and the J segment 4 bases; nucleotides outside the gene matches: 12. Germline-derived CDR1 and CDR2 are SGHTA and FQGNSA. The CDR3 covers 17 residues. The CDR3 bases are TGTGCCAGCAGCCCAAGGACAGGGGGCTTTAGGAGCTATGGCTACACCTTC. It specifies CASSPRTGGFRSYGYTF.

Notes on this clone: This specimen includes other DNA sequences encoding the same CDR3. CDR3 in amino acids: CASSESGRDEQFF. DNA of the CDR3: TGCGCCAGCAGTGAGTCGGGGCGGGATGAGCAGTTCTTC. The chain couples TRBV10-1 to TRBJ2-1, with D tentatively TRBD1 or TRBD2 (5 bases each). The CDR3 runs 13 residues. Germline CDR1 is WNHNN and CDR2 is SYGVQD (reference sequence). Trimming took 0 bases from V and 8 from J, leaving 8 bases between them.

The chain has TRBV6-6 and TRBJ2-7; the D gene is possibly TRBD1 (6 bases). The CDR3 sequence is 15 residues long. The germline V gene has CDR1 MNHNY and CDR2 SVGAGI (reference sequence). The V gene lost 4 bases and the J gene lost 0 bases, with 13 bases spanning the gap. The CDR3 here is CASSSRQASSYEQYF. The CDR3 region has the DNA TGTGCCAGCAGTTCGCGACAGGCGAGCTCCTACGAGCAGTACTTC.

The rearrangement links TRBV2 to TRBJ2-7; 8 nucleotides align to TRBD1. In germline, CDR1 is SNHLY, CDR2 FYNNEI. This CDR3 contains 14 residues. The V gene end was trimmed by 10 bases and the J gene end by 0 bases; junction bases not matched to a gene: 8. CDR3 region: CATRGQSLSYEQYF. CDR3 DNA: TGTGCCACCAGGGGGCAGAGTCTCTCCTACGAGCAGTACTTC.

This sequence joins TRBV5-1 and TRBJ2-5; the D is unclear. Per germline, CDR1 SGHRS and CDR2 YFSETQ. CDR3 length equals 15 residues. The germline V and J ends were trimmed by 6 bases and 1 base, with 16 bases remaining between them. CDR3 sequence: CASKRNGATQETQYF. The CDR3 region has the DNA TGCGCCAGCAAGCGAAACGGAGCCACCCAAGAGACCCAGTACTTC.

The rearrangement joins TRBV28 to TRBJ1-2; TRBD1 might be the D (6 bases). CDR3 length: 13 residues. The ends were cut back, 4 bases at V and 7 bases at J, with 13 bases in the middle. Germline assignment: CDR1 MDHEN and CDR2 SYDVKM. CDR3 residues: CASSYNRDLGYTF. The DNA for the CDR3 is TGTGCCAGCAGTTATAACAGGGACCTTGGCTACACCTTC.

This chain's CDR3 is CASRYADNTEAFF. As DNA, the CDR3 is TGCGCCAGCAGGTACGCAGATAACACTGAAGCTTTCTTT. The gene calls are TRBV5-1 and TRBJ1-1; D remains ambiguous. CDR3 size: 13 residues. Trimming took 5 bases from V and 2 from J, leaving 10 bases between them. Germline values: CDR1 SGHRS, CDR2 YFSETQ. Full variable domain (outside the CDR3, taken from reference TRBV5-1 and TRBJ1-1): KAGVTQTPRYLIKTRGQQVTLSCSPISGHRSVSWYQQTPGQGLQFLFEYFSETQRNKGNFPGRFSGRQFSNSRSEMNVSTLELGDSALYLCASRYADNTEAFFGQGTRLTVV.

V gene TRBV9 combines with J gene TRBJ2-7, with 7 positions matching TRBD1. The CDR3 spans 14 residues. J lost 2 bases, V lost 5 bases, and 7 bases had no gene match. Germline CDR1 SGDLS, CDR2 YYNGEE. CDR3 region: CASSTGTAPYEQYF. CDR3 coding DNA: TGTGCCAGCAGTACCGGGACAGCACCCTACGAGCAGTACTTC.